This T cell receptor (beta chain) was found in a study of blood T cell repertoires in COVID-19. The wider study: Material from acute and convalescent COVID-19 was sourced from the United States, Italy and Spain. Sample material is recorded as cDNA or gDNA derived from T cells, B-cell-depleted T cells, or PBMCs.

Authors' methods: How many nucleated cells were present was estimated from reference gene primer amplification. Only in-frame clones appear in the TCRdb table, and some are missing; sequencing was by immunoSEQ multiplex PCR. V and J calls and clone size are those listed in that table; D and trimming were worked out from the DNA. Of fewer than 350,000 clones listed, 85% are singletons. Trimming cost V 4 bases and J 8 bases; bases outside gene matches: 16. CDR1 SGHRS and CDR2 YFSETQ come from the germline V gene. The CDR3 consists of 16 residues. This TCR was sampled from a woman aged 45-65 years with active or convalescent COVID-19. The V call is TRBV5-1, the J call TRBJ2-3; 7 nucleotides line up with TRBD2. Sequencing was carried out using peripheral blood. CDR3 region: CASSQELGLGTGTQYF. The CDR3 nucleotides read TGCGCCAGCAGCCAAGAGCTAGGACTAGGCACGGGTACGCAGTATTTT. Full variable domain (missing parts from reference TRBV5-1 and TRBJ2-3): KAGVTQTPRYLIKTRGQQVTLSCSPISGHRSVSWYQQTPGQGLQFLFEYFSETQRNKGNFPGRFSGRQFSNSRSEMNVSTLELGDSALYLCASSQELGLGTGTQYFGPGTRLTVL.